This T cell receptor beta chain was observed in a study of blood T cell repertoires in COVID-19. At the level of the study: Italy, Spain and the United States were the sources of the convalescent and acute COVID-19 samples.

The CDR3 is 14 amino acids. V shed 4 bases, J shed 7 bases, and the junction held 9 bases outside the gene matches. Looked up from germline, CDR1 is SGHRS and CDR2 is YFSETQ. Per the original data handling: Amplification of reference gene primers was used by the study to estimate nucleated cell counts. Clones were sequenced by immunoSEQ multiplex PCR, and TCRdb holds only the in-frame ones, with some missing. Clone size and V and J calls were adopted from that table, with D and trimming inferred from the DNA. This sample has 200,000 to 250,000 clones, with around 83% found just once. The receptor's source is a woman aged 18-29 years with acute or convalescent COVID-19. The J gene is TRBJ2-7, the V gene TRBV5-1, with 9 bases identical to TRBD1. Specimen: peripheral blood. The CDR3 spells CASSPNIGQGEQYF. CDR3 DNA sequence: TGCGCCAGCAGCCCAAACATAGGACAGGGGGAGCAGTACTTC.